This TCR beta chain came from a study of blood T cell repertoires in COVID-19. The overall study: COVID-19 samples collected from the United States, Italy and Spain covered acute and convalescent phases.

Some clones are missing from TCRdb's copy, which holds only in-frame ones; the method was immunoSEQ multiplex PCR. The sample holds tens of thousands of clones; 75% to 90% are singletons and the top ten take roughly 30%. V was cut by 6 bases and J by 8 bases, with 11 bases left in between. The CDR3 is 11 amino acids. The germline V gene has CDR1 DFQATT and CDR2 SNEGSKA (reference sequence). This sequence originates from a woman aged 70-85 years with active COVID-19. This chain connects TRBV20-1 to TRBJ1-3, with a weak D call TRBD1 (5 bases). The sequencing input was peripheral blood. CDR3 sequence: CSARDSYTIYF. CDR3 DNA: TGCAGTGCGCGTGACAGTTACACCATATATTTT.